The present entry profiles one TCR beta chain with its context. Measured with immunoSEQ multiplex PCR; TCRdb has only the in-frame clones, and not every one. The sample contains about 230,000 clones, roughly 80% of which appear only once. With 0 bases removed from V and 9 bases from J, the gap between germline ends came to 13 bases. The CDR3 totals 14 residues. Germline V gives CDR1 SGHRS, CDR2 YFSETQ. This record belongs to a study of control samples from healthy donors and cancer patients. The chain is built from TRBV5-1 and TRBJ2-1, with a possible D match to TRBD2 (5 bases). Source material: PBMCs. This receptor was taken from a woman aged 55-69 years with lung cancer. The CDR3 here is CASSLGAAGTEQFF. The CDR3 coding sequence is TGCGCCAGCAGCTTGGGAGCGGCAGGTACTGAGCAGTTCTTC.